This T cell receptor beta chain originates from a study of neurological immune-mediated disorders. Time point in this sample: technical triplicate 2. Unsorted libraries were prepared from 2 million PBMCs held at -80 C. V shed 0 bases and J shed 8 bases, with 12 bases lying between them. This CDR3 comprises 14 residues. Germline V gene lookup returns CDR1 SGDLS and CDR2 YYNGEE. Over 180 million TCR-beta sequences (from 15-18 subjects) were yielded by each sequencing run. TCRdb re-derived calls from the 5' RACE reads in MiXCR, one entry per CDR3 protein. This sample has about 59,000 distinct CDR3 sequences, with about 25% found just once. This clonotype came up many times.

The chain links TRBV9 to TRBJ2-1; D is possibly TRBD2 (5 bases). This clonotype originated in a man aged 60 to 75 with HTLV-1-associated myelopathy (HAM/TSP). The sample taken for sequencing was PBMCs. CDR3: CASSVADFSDEQFF. As DNA, the CDR3 is TGTGCCAGCAGCGTAGCGGACTTCTCGGATGAGCAGTTCTTC.